A single T cell receptor beta chain is shown here with its context. Its antigen is as yet unknown. These data come from a study of cytomegalovirus exposure and HLA in healthy donors. Looking at the study overall: For the roughly 390 genotyped donors, over 80% fell within the Caucasian-associated ancestry cluster. Study-wide findings and caveats: Most of the CMV-associated TCR beta chains (in a later analysis) appeared to be HLA-restricted. A later analysis reportedly found fewer N-insertions in an Asian-associated ancestry cluster than the roughly 670-donor mean. Immune exposure information available was restricted to CMV serostatus.

This CDR3 comprises 12 residues. Germline V lookup: CDR1 SGHNT, CDR2 YYREEE (reference sequence). The V end was cut by 1 base, the J end by 6 bases, with 8 bases between. Primers for the PCR totalled 60 Vbeta and 13 Jbeta. The repertoire was sequenced with immunoSEQ multiplex PCR; TCRdb's copy has only in-frame clones and lacks some. This sample yields some 120,000 clones, of which roughly 75% are seen a single time; less than 6.5% belongs to the top ten. Specimen: PBMCs. The rearrangement uses TRBV5-4 and TRBJ2-7; possibly TRBD1 for D (6 bases). The clonotype was recovered from a man aged 25-40 years in good health and CMV-seronegative. The CDR3 coding sequence is TGTGCCAGCAGCTTGCGAGGGGGCGAGCAGTACTTC. Its protein product is CASSLRGGEQYF.